The rows below give T cell receptor beta chains drawn from one sample of a study of cytomegalovirus exposure and HLA in healthy donors. Method: immunoSEQ multiplex PCR; TCRdb's copy keeps in-frame clones and lacks some. The sample has more than 90,000 clones; more than 75% are singletons. The specimen sequenced was PBMCs. Receptors were obtained from a woman aged 55 to 70 in good health and CMV-seronegative. The CDR3 runs from the conserved cysteine through the conserved F or W. The D gene is left open where the match is weak. Where a row states a size, it is once, few, many or the class of an expanded clone; other rows omit it.

TRBJ1-4,TRBV7-2,NA,TRBD1,TGTGCCAGCAGCTCCGACAGGGGGCTTTGGGAAAAACTGTTTTTT,CASSSDRGLWEKLFF
TRBJ1-1,TRBV6-5,few,NA,TGTGCCAGCAGCTCCACCAGGAACACTGAAGCTTTCTTT,CASSSTRNTEAFF
TRBJ2-7,TRBV28,NA,TRBD2,TGTGCCAGCAGTTCAGGAGCGGGACTAGCGTTAGACGAGCAGTACTTC,CASSSGAGLALDEQYF
TRBJ2-1,TRBV19,NA,TRBD1,TGTGCCAGTAGAGGGACAGTCAATGAGCAGTTCTTC,CASRGTVNEQFF
TRBJ1-2,TRBV5-1,NA,TRBD1,TGCGCCAGCAGCCTTGGACAGGGGGCGTTTGGCTACACCTTC,CASSLGQGAFGYTF
TRBJ2-1,TRBV4-3,few,NA,TGCGCCAGCAGCCAAGACAGGGGCAGCGTTGAGCAGTTCTTC,CASSQDRGSVEQFF
TRBJ1-5,TRBV19,NA,NA,TGTGCCAGTACCCCCGGTCGGGGGGGTCAGCCCCAGCATTTT,CASTPGRGGQPQHF
TRBJ2-7,TRBV30,NA,TRBD1,TGTGCCTGGAGTTCCGCAGGACAGGCTAATCCCTACTTC,CAWSSAGQANPYF
TRBJ1-2,TRBV14,NA,TRBD1,TGTGCCAGCAGCCAAGGGACAGGGCACTATGGCTACACCTTC,CASSQGTGHYGYTF
TRBJ2-1,TRBV20-1,NA,NA,TGCAGTGCTTCGGGTGAAAATGAGCAGTTCTTC,CSASGENEQFF
TRBJ1-6,TRBV10-1,few,NA,TGCGCCAGCAGTGAGGGGCAGGGCTCACCCCTCCACTTT,CASSEGQGSPLHF
TRBJ2-1,TRBV7-2,NA,NA,TGTGCCAGCAGCGCCACGCGGGGATACTACAATGAGCAGTTCTTC,CASSATRGYYNEQFF
TRBJ2-1,TRBV28,NA,TRBD2,TGTGCCAGCAGTTTCGTCACTAGCGGGGACCCCGAGTTCTTC,CASSFVTSGDPEFF
TRBJ2-5,TRBV7-9,NA,NA,TGTGCCAGCAGCCGTTCCGGGGGAGGACAAGAGACCCAGTACTTC,CASSRSGGGQETQYF
TRBJ2-7,TRBV19,NA,NA,TGTGCCAGTAGTATAGTGGGTTGGGCCGTCGGATCCGAGCAGTACTTC,CASSIVGWAVGSEQYF
TRBJ2-7,TRBV7-9,NA,NA,TGTGCCAGCAGCGACACCTACGAGCAGTACTTC,CASSDTYEQYF
TRBJ1-2,TRBV28,few,NA,TGTGCCAGCAGTGACCCCCCGGACAGCATCTATGGCTACACCTTC,CASSDPPDSIYGYTF
TRBJ1-1,TRBV7-2,NA,TRBD1,TGTGCCAGCAGCCCGCGACAGGGGGGGAACACTGAAGCTTTCTTT,CASSPRQGGNTEAFF
TRBJ2-3,TRBV6-6,NA,NA,TGTGCCAGCAGTTACGGGGCAGATACAGATACGCAGTATTTT,CASSYGADTDTQYF
TRBJ1-5,TRBV5-8,few,TRBD1,TGTGCCAGCAGCCCTGGGACAGATTACAATCAGCCCCAGCATTTT,CASSPGTDYNQPQHF
TRBJ2-5,TRBV5-6,NA,NA,TGTGCCAGCAGCTTCTGGTCAGGTGTCGGGACCCAGTACTTC,CASSFWSGVGTQYF
TRBJ2-7,TRBV28,NA,TRBD1,TGTGCCAGCAGCCCCTCAGGACAGGGTCGAAACGAGCAGTACTTC,CASSPSGQGRNEQYF
TRBJ2-7,TRBV30,NA,NA,TGTGCCTGGAGTGTGTCATCCTACGAGCAGTACTTC,CAWSVSSYEQYF
TRBJ1-1,TRBV1,NA,NA,TGCACCAGCAGCCAAGATGAGGAACAGGGGTTCATGAACACTGAAGCTTTCTTT,CTSSQDEEQGFMNTEAFF
TRBJ1-5,TRBV7-8,NA,TRBD1,TGTGCCAGCAGCCGAACAGGGGGTGGCAATCAGCCCCAGCATTTT,CASSRTGGGNQPQHF
TRBJ2-1,TRBV27,NA,TRBD2,TGTGCCAGCAGTTTAATAGGGACTAGCGGGATGAGTCGGCAGTTCTTC,CASSLIGTSGMSRQFF
TRBJ2-1,TRBV30,few,NA,TGTGCCTGGAGTGTACGAGGAGCAACGTACAATGAGCAGTTCTTC,CAWSVRGATYNEQFF
TRBJ1-1,TRBV2,few,NA,TGTGCCAGCAGTGATGGCGGGAACACTGAAGCTTTCTTT,CASSDGGNTEAFF
TRBJ1-1,TRBV7-9,NA,NA,TGTGCCAGCAGCTTAGTATCGGGGTGGGCTTTCTTT,CASSLVSGWAFF
TRBJ1-3,TRBV29-1,NA,NA,TGCAGCGTCTTCTCTGGAAACACCATATATTTT,CSVFSGNTIYF
TRBJ2-5,TRBV5-6,few,NA,TGTGCCAGCAGCTTGGCGGGGTCCCAAGAGACCCAGTACTTC,CASSLAGSQETQYF
TRBJ1-1,TRBV28,NA,NA,TGTGCCAGCATAGGGGGATACGGCACTGAAGCTTTCTTT,CASIGGYGTEAFF
TRBJ1-2,TRBV2,NA,TRBD1,TGTGCCAGCAGCCCGGACAGGGGGCATGGCTACACCTTC,CASSPDRGHGYTF
TRBJ2-7,TRBV6-5,NA,NA,TGTGCCAGCAGCGAGGACAGCCTCTTCTACGAGCAGTACTTC,CASSEDSLFYEQYF
TRBJ2-2,TRBV30,NA,NA,TGTGCCTGGGGAGCCGGGGAGCTGTTTTTT,CAWGAGELFF
TRBJ2-7,TRBV5-4,NA,TRBD2,TGCGCCAGCAGCTCTCGGGGCGGGAGGGCTATTCGGGAGCAGTACTTC,CASSSRGGRAIREQYF
TRBJ1-4,TRBV6-5,NA,NA,TGTGCCAGCAGTTACTCAGGGGTGGCTAATGAAAAACTGTTTTTT,CASSYSGVANEKLFF
TRBJ1-2,TRBV7-9,NA,NA,TGTGCCTGCCGACCCCCAGCAGGCTATGGCTACACCTTC,CACRPPAGYGYTF
TRBJ2-2,TRBV6-5,NA,NA,TGTGCCAGCAGTACTTCCCTCGGGGAGCTGTTTTTT,CASSTSLGELFF
TRBJ1-4,TRBV7-9,NA,NA,TGTGCTAGCAGCTTATCGGGGAAGAATGAAAAACTGTTTTTT,CASSLSGKNEKLFF
TRBJ2-3,TRBV7-2,NA,TRBD1,TGTGCCAGCAGCTTAGATGGGACAGGGAGACATACGCAGTATTTT,CASSLDGTGRHTQYF
TRBJ2-3,TRBV19,NA,NA,TGTGCCAGTAGTATACAGGGGACAGATACGCAGTATTTT,CASSIQGTDTQYF
TRBJ2-2,TRBV25-1,NA,TRBD1,TGTGCCAGCAGTGAGCCGGGACAGGGGGACACCGGGGAGCTGTTTTTT,CASSEPGQGDTGELFF
TRBJ2-3,TRBV7-9,NA,TRBD2,TGTGCCAGCAGCTTATTAACTAGCGGCAACACAGATACGCAGTATTTT,CASSLLTSGNTDTQYF
TRBJ2-7,TRBV4-1,NA,TRBD1,TGCGCCAGCAGCCAAGCAGACAGGGAGACCTACGAGCAGTACTTC,CASSQADRETYEQYF
TRBJ1-2,TRBV4-1,NA,NA,TGCGCCAGCAGCCATATCGGACAGTTCGGTGGCTACACCTTC,CASSHIGQFGGYTF
TRBJ2-5,TRBV25-1,NA,NA,TGTGCCAGCGACCCGGGAACAGTTCAAGAGACCCAGTACTTC,CASDPGTVQETQYF
TRBJ1-1,TRBV4-1,NA,NA,TGCGCCAGCAGCCAAGATCCACGGGGAATAAACACTGAAGCTTTCTTT,CASSQDPRGINTEAFF
TRBJ2-7,TRBV6-5,NA,TRBD2,TGTGCCAGCAGTCCAAGGACTAGAAACGAGCAGTACTTC,CASSPRTRNEQYF
TRBJ2-7,TRBV30,once,TRBD1,TGTGCCTGGAGTATGACAGGGAGAGGGCAGTACTTC,CAWSMTGRGQYF
TRBJ2-5,TRBV6-5,NA,TRBD2,TGTGCCAGCAGTTACCGGTCGGGACTAGCTCAAGAGACCCAGTACTTC,CASSYRSGLAQETQYF
TRBJ2-3,TRBV5-6,NA,TRBD2,TGTGCCAGCAGCTTGGGACTAGCGGGCCGCACAGATACGCAGTATTTT,CASSLGLAGRTDTQYF
TRBJ2-5,TRBV5-1,NA,TRBD1,TGCGCCAGCAGCTTTTGGTCAGGGGGCAAAGAGACCCAGTACTTC,CASSFWSGGKETQYF
TRBJ1-1,TRBV5-5,NA,TRBD1,TGTGCCAGCAGCCTATACAGGGACAGCACTGAAGCTTTCTTT,CASSLYRDSTEAFF